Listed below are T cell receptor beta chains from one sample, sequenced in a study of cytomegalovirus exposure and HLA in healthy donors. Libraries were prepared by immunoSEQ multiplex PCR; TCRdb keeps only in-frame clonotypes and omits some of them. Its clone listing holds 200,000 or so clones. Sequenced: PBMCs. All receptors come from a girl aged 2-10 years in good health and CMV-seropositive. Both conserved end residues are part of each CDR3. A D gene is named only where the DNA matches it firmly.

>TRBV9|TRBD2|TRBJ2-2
TGTGCCAGCAGTGCCCTGGGAGGGCCCGCTGAGCGTGGCACCGGGGAGCTGTTTTTT
CASSALGGPAERGTGELFF
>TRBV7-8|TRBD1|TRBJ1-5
TGTGCCAGCACCATTACTACAGGGGATCAGCCCCAGCATTTT
CASTITTGDQPQHF
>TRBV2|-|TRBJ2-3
TGTGCCAGCAGTGAAGCCCAGGACAGTACGCAGTATTTT
CASSEAQDSTQYF
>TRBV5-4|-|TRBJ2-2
TGTGCCAGCAGTCTGGGGACTGTTCCGACCGGGGAGCTGTTTTTT
CASSLGTVPTGELFF
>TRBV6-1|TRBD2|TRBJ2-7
TGTGCCAGCAGTGGCGGGACTAGCGGGAGTGTTTACGAGCAGTACTTC
CASSGGTSGSVYEQYF
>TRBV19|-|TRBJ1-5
TGTGCCAGTAGTAGCCCCCAGGGGTTGGGATATCAGCCCCAGCATTTT
CASSSPQGLGYQPQHF
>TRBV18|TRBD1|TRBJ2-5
TGTGCCAGCTCACCACTCGGGACAGAGCAAGAGACCCAGTACTTC
CASSPLGTEQETQYF
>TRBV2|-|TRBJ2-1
TGTGCCAGCAGCCTTAGCCCAAGCTCCTACAATGAGCAGTTCTTC
CASSLSPSSYNEQFF
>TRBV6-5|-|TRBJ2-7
TGTGCCAGCAGTTACCGAGGACAGCGTTACGAGCAGTACTTC
CASSYRGQRYEQYF
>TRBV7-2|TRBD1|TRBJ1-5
TGTGCCAGCAGCTTCGGAACAGGGGGTTATCAGCCCCAGCATTTT
CASSFGTGGYQPQHF
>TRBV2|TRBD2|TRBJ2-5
TGTGCCAGCAGTGAACTCTCTAGCGGAAGGGTCGCCCAGTACTTC
CASSELSSGRVAQYF
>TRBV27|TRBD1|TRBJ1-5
TGTGCCAGCAGTCCAGCCTCAGGGGGCTTTCAGCCCCAGCATTTT
CASSPASGGFQPQHF
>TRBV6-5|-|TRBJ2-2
TGTGCCAGCAGTCCGGGCGGGGAGCTGTTTTTT
CASSPGGELFF
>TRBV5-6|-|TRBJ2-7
TGTGCCAGCAGCTTGTGGGGCAGGGAATACGAGCAGTACTTC
CASSLWGREYEQYF
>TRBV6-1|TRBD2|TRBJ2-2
TGTGCCAGCACGTTCAGCGGGGCGGGCACCGGGGAGCTGTTTTTT
CASTFSGAGTGELFF
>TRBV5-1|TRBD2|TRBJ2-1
TGCGCCAGCAGCCCTAGCGGGAGCTCCTACAATGAGCAGTTCTTC
CASSPSGSSYNEQFF
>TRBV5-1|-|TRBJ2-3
TGCGCCAGCAGCTTGGACAGTACCACAGATACGCAGTATTTT
CASSLDSTTDTQYF
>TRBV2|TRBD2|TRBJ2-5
TGTGCCAGCAAAAAAAGGCTAGCGGAAGAGACCCAGTACTTC
CASKKRLAEETQYF
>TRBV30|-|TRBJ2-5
TGTGCCTGGAGTCTGGTCAGCGCACAAGAGACCCAGTACTTC
CAWSLVSAQETQYF
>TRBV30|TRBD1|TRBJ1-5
TGTGCCTGGAGTCAGGACAGGGCGAATCAGCCCCAGCATTTT
CAWSQDRANQPQHF
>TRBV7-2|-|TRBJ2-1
TGTGCCAGCAGCTTAGCAGGGGGTGAGCAGTTCTTC
CASSLAGGEQFF
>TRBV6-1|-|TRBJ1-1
TGTGCCAGCAGTGGCCGGCCGGGGAACACTGAAGCTTTCTTT
CASSGRPGNTEAFF
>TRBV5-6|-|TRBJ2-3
TGTGCCAGCAGCTTGTCTTTACCGGAGGGCCCGGACACAGATACGCAGTATTTT
CASSLSLPEGPDTDTQYF
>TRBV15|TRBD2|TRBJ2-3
TGTGCCACCAGCAGGCTAGCGGGAGGGACAGATACGCAGTATTTT
CATSRLAGGTDTQYF
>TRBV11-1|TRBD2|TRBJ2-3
TGTGCCAGCAGCTACGGACTAGCGGGAGGGCCGGGCACAGATACGCAGTATTTT
CASSYGLAGGPGTDTQYF
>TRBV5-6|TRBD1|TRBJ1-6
TGTGCCAGCAGCCCGGGGACAGGGCGGAATTCACCCCTCCACTTT
CASSPGTGRNSPLHF
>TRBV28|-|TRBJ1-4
TGTGCCAGCACCTCAAGAGGGGAAAAACTGTTTTTT
CASTSRGEKLFF
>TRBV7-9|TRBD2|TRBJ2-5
TGTGCCAGCCGAGCGGGGGTAGAGACCCAGTACTTC
CASRAGVETQYF
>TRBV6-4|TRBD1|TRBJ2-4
TGTGCCAGCAGTTCAACAGGGGAGAACATTCAGTACTTC
CASSSTGENIQYF
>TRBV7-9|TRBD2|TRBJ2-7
TGTGCCAGCAGTGGGCGGGAGGTCTCCTACGAGCAGTACTTC
CASSGREVSYEQYF
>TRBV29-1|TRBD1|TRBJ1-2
TGCAGCGTTGAAGATCAGGGGGACCCAAGTACTAACTATGGCTACACCTTC
CSVEDQGDPSTNYGYTF
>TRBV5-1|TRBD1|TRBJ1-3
TGCGCCAGCAGCTTGGCCGGGACAGGGTTCGGAAACACCATATATTTT
CASSLAGTGFGNTIYF
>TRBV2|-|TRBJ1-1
TGTGCCAGCACTGGCAGACGGGAGGAAGCTTTCTTT
CASTGRREEAFF
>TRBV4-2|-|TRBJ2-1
TGTGCCAGCAGCCCCTCACGATCCGGGACTTCAGGTGGGCAGTTCTTC
CASSPSRSGTSGGQFF
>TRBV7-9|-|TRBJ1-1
TGTGCCAGCAGCTTAGGGCAGGAGAACACTGAAGCTTTCTTT
CASSLGQENTEAFF
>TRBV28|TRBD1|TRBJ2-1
TGTGCCAGCAGTTTTAGTGTAGGGCAGGGGGCGTTAAATGAGCAGTTCTTC
CASSFSVGQGALNEQFF
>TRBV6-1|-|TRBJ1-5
TGTGCCAGCAGTGAAGGGGGCAGGCCCCGGCCCCAGCATTTT
CASSEGGRPRPQHF
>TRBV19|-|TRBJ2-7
TGTGCCAGTAGTATGGGCGGGGAACCCTACGAGCAGTACTTC
CASSMGGEPYEQYF
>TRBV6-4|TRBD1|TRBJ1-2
TGTGCCACCCGAACCCCAGGGGGCAACCATGGCTACACCTTC
CATRTPGGNHGYTF
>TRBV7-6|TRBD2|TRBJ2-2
TGTGCCAGCAGCTCCCGGGACTACTTCACCGGGGAGCTGTTTTTT
CASSSRDYFTGELFF
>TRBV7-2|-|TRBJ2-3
TGTGCCAGCAGCTCTCCCGCAGGCTATACGCAGTATTTT
CASSSPAGYTQYF
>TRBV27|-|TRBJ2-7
TGTGCCAGCAGTTTAGGAGGACCGGGGGGGGGACAGGGACACTTC
CASSLGGPGGGQGHF
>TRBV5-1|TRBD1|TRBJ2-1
TGCGCCAGCAGCCCAGCAGCCGGGACAGGGTTTAAGGAGCAGTTCTTC
CASSPAAGTGFKEQFF
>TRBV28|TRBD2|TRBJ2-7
TGTGCCAGCAGTACTAGCGGGAGGGCCATAAACGAGCAGTACTTC
CASSTSGRAINEQYF
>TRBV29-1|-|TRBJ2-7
TGCAGCGTTGAAGAGTCTATGGCTGGAGGCAGCGGCGAGCAGTACTTC
CSVEESMAGGSGEQYF
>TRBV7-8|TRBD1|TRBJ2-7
TGTGCCAGCAGCGGGACAGGGATCATCACCTACGAGCAGTACTTC
CASSGTGIITYEQYF
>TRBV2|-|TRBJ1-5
TGTGCCAGCAGGGGGCCTAACAATCAGCCCCAGCATTTT
CASRGPNNQPQHF
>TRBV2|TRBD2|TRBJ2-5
TGTGCCAGCAGTCCCGGGACTAGCGGGGCTCAAGAGACCCAGTACTTC
CASSPGTSGAQETQYF